This entry lists 27 T cell receptor beta chains sequenced from one sample in a study of shared clonotypes between healthy human individuals. TCRdb's table, derived via immunoSEQ multiplex PCR, lists solely in-frame clones and lacks some. The table lists around 2,000,000 clones, roughly 95% of them singletons. The naive CD8 subset, CD45RO-negative cells positively selected for CCR7, excluded terminally differentiated effector memory CD45RA+ cells. The source material was naive CD8+ T cells sorted from blood. These receptors were collected from a man between 18 and 35 years old in good health.

This clone occurred once. This chain joins TRBV19 and TRBJ1-4, with D perhaps matching TRBD1 (6 bases). The CDR3 is 13 amino acids. Trimming removed 5 bases from V and 4 bases from J, with 8 bases in between. CDR1 is LNHDA and CDR2 is SQIVND in the germline V gene (reference sequence). In DNA form, the CDR3 reads TGTGCCAGTAGTCCACAGGGTAATGAAAAACTGTTTTTT. It translates to CASSPQGNEKLFF.

Points on this clone: This specimen includes other DNA sequences encoding the same CDR3. The chain joins TRBV28 to TRBJ1-6; 7 bases align to TRBD1. The CDR3 totals 14 residues. The V segment lost 6 bases and the J segment 10 bases; nucleotides outside the gene matches: 9. Germline CDR1 reads MDHEN; CDR2 reads SYDVKM. CDR3 residues: CASSPRGGGSPLHF. In DNA, the CDR3 is TGTGCCAGCAGCCCCAGGGGGGGTGGATCACCCCTCCACTTT.

This chain connects TRBV27 to TRBJ1-5; D uncertain. The CDR3 consists of 13 residues. Between the trimmed V and J ends, which lost 5 bases and 0 bases, there was a span of 5 bases. Germline CDR1 reads MNHEY; CDR2 reads SMNVEV (reference sequence). The CDR3 DNA follows: TGTGCCAGCAGTCAATCTAGCAATCAGCCCCAGCATTTT. It encodes CASSQSSNQPQHF.

V usage is TRBV14 and J usage is TRBJ2-7; D may match TRBD1 or TRBD2 (5 bases each). The V end was cut by 3 bases, the J end by 6 bases, with 21 bases between. Germline V gene sequence: CDR1 SGHDN, CDR2 FVKESK. This CDR3 is built from 16 residues. CDR3 protein: CASSQLTGTGPSEQYF. The CDR3 DNA sequence: TGTGCCAGCAGCCAGTTGACCGGGACGGGTCCATCCGAGCAGTACTTC.

As DNA, the CDR3 is TGCGCCAGCAGCCAAGTAACAGGGCTAGGAGCCAAAAACATTCAGTACTTC. This gives the protein CASSQVTGLGAKNIQYF. This chain uses TRBV4-3 with TRBJ2-4, with D possibly matching TRBD1 (6 bases). In germline, CDR1 is LGHNA, CDR2 YSLEER. V lost 1 base to trimming and J lost 0 bases, with 13 bases between them. This CDR3 is built from 17 residues.

The gene calls are TRBV2 and TRBJ2-7, with TRBD1 identical over 10 bases. V lost 6 bases to trimming and J lost 0 bases; unmatched junction nucleotides: 5. The CDR3 sequence is 15 residues long. Germline-derived CDR1 and CDR2 are SNHLY and FYNNEI. This CDR3 is CASSPGQGSSYEQYF. The CDR3 DNA reads as TGTGCCAGCAGCCCGGGACAGGGGAGCTCCTACGAGCAGTACTTC.

This sequence joins TRBV11-2 and TRBJ2-5; 10 positions match TRBD1. The ends lost 4 bases at V and 5 bases at J; junction bases unmatched: 10. Germline lookup yields CDR1 SGHAT and CDR2 FQNNGV. This CDR3 has 16 residues. The CDR3 nucleotides are TGTGCCAGCAGCTCTTTTGGACAGGGGGTCAAGGAGACCCAGTACTTC. Its translation: CASSSFGQGVKETQYF.

As for this clone: The same CDR3 arises from other DNA sequences in this sample as well. The chain is built from TRBV27 and TRBJ2-7, with TRBD2 matching over 12 bases. The CDR3 sequence is 14 residues long. Germline CDR1 is MNHEY and CDR2 is SMNVEV (reference sequence). The trim removed 6 bases at V and 2 bases at J, leaving 2 bases unmatched. CDR3 nucleotide sequence: TGTGCCAGCAGGCTAGCGGGAGGGCCCTACGAGCAGTACTTC. Its translation is CASRLAGGPYEQYF.

V gene TRBV7-9 combines with J gene TRBJ1-4; 7 bases agree with TRBD1. Germline-derived CDR1 and CDR2 are SEHNR and FQNEAQ (reference sequence). This CDR3 spans 14 amino acids. V lost 7 bases, J lost 8 bases, and 10 bases stayed unmatched. The CDR3 DNA reads as TGTGCCAGCACCCCGTGGGACAGAGGCGAAAAACTGTTTTTT. Residues: CASTPWDRGEKLFF.

This chain uses TRBV5-6 with TRBJ2-7; D unclear. The CDR3 runs to 14 residues. Deletions cut 4 bases from V and 0 bases from J, with 11 bases between. CDR1 and CDR2 (germline): SGHDT, YYEEEE. CDR3 in amino acids: CASSPSGNSYEQYF. DNA for the CDR3: TGTGCCAGCAGCCCCTCTGGTAACTCCTACGAGCAGTACTTC.

The CDR3 reads CASKGESPNGETQYF. The DNA for the CDR3 is TGCGCCAGCAAGGGTGAGTCCCCTAATGGAGAGACCCAGTACTTC. This rearrangement joins TRBV5-1 to TRBJ2-5; D not resolved. The V end was cut by 6 bases, the J end by 4 bases, with 19 bases between. The CDR3 totals 15 residues. From germline, CDR1 is SGHRS and CDR2 YFSETQ.

J is TRBJ2-7 and V is TRBV14; TRBD1 agrees at 9 bases. V lost 2 bases to trimming and J lost 3 bases; unmatched junction nucleotides: 11. The CDR3 is 17 amino acids. Germline CDR1 SGHDN, CDR2 FVKESK. This CDR3 reads CASSQHGGTGISYEQYF. The DNA for the CDR3 is TGTGCCAGCAGCCAACACGGTGGGACAGGGATCAGCTACGAGCAGTACTTC. The full variable domain, in which reference TRBV14 and TRBJ2-7 provide the parts outside the CDR3, is EAGVTQFPSHSVIEKGQTVTLRCDPISGHDNLYWYRRVMGKEIKFLLHFVKESKQDESGMPNNRFLAERTGGTYSTLKVQPAELEDSGVYFCASSQHGGTGISYEQYFGPGTRLTVT.

V usage is TRBV30 and J usage is TRBJ2-7, with a tentative D call TRBD1 (5 bases). Looked up from germline, CDR1 is GTSNPN and CDR2 is SVGIG (reference sequence). Deletions cut 1 base from V and 3 bases from J, with 28 bases between. This CDR3 has 19 amino acids. CDR3 sequence: CAWSDIPAGWVWSFYEQYF. The CDR3 coding sequence is TGTGCCTGGAGTGATATCCCCGCAGGGTGGGTTTGGAGTTTCTACGAGCAGTACTTC. Full variable domain (missing parts from reference TRBV30 and TRBJ2-7): SQTIHQWPATLVQPVGSPLSLECTVEGTSNPNLYWYRQAAGRGLQLLFYSVGIGQISSEVPQNLSASRPQDRQFILSSKKLLLSDSGFYLCAWSDIPAGWVWSFYEQYFGPGTRLTVT.

The CDR3 coding sequence is TGTGCCAGCAGGACCGACTTCGATGAGCAGTTCTTC. Residues: CASRTDFDEQFF. The chain couples TRBV7-9 to TRBJ2-1, with D unresolved. Trimming removed 6 bases at V and 8 bases at J, with 11 bases between. Germline values: CDR1 SEHNR, CDR2 FQNEAQ (reference sequence). The CDR3 covers 12 residues.

V and J are TRBV11-2 and TRBJ2-5; 8 nucleotides match TRBD1. The CDR3 totals 19 residues. V lost 3 bases and J lost 1; bases outside the gene matches: 16. Germline values: CDR1 SGHAT, CDR2 FQNNGV. Written as DNA, the CDR3 is TGTGCCAGCAGCTTTCAAAGTTATGGACAGGGTGGGTTCCAAGAGACCCAGTACTTC. Translation: CASSFQSYGQGGFQETQYF.

The gene calls are TRBV9 and TRBJ1-4, with D uncertain. With 0 bases removed from V and 5 bases from J, the gap between germline ends came to 8 bases. Germline values: CDR1 SGDLS, CDR2 YYNGEE. This CDR3 has 14 amino acids. Written as DNA, the CDR3 is TGTGCCAGCAGCGTAGCTACCGGGAATGAAAAACTGTTTTTT. Translated: CASSVATGNEKLFF.

The chain is built from TRBV29-1 and TRBJ2-1, with TRBD2 matching 11 bases. The CDR3 has 14 amino acids. Germline assignment: CDR1 SQVTM and CDR2 ANQGSEA. Germline trimming cut 5 bases from V and 8 bases from J; bases unmatched to any gene: 8. In DNA form, the CDR3 reads TGCAGCGTTCAGACTAGCGGGACTCTATATGAGCAGTTCTTC. Protein: CSVQTSGTLYEQFF.

The rearrangement uses TRBV14 and TRBJ2-3; D is unclear. V was shortened by 0 bases and J by 10 bases, with 11 bases between the two germline ends. The CDR3 has 13 residues. From germline, CDR1 is SGHDN and CDR2 FVKESK. The CDR3 coding sequence is TGTGCCAGCAGCCAAGAAAGAGCTGGGTCGCAGTATTTT. Protein sequence: CASSQERAGSQYF.

This chain uses TRBV6-6 with TRBJ1-4, with D possibly being TRBD1 (5 bases). Trimming pared 6 bases from V and 14 bases from J, leaving 25 bases between. CDR3 length equals 15 residues. CDR1 is MNHNY and CDR2 is SVGAGI in the germline V gene (reference sequence). CDR3 amino acids: CASRHPQAGLSSLFF. CDR3 coding DNA: TGTGCCAGCAGACACCCTCAGGCAGGGCTGTCAAGTCTGTTTTTT.

This clone was picked up one time. The chain joins TRBV29-1 to TRBJ2-2, with D possibly matching TRBD2 (7 bases). Germline CDR1 is SQVTM and CDR2 is ANQGSEA. V lost 5 bases, J lost 0 bases, and 16 bases lay in between. CDR3 size: 16 residues. The CDR3 reads CSVLTPGGPNTGELFF. CDR3 DNA: TGCAGCGTTTTAACCCCCGGGGGGCCGAACACCGGGGAGCTGTTTTTT.

V is TRBV27 and J is TRBJ1-1, with a weak D call TRBD1 (5 bases). V was shortened by 10 bases and J by 1 base, with 13 bases between the two germline ends. CDR3 size: 13 residues. Germline V gene sequence: CDR1 MNHEY, CDR2 SMNVEV (reference sequence). CDR3 bases: TGTGCCACCAGAGGGGATGGGAACACTGAAGCTTTCTTT. The encoded protein is CATRGDGNTEAFF.

This chain links TRBV7-9 with TRBJ2-7; 10 bases match TRBD2. This CDR3 spans 16 amino acids. The trim removed 2 bases at V and 4 bases at J, leaving 8 bases unmatched. CDR1 is SEHNR, CDR2 FQNEAQ, per germline (reference sequence). The CDR3 region has the DNA TGTGCCAGCAGCTTAATAATAGCGGGGGGACCTTACGAGCAGTACTTC. Protein sequence: CASSLIIAGGPYEQYF.

The CDR3: CASSFDSWDSPLHF. DNA of the CDR3: TGTGCCAGCAGTTTCGACAGCTGGGATTCACCCCTCCACTTT. The gene calls are TRBV28 and TRBJ1-6; TRBD1 might be the D (5 bases). The CDR3 spans 14 residues. Between the trimmed V and J ends, which lost 3 bases and 8 bases, there was a span of 11 bases. Germline CDR1 is MDHEN and CDR2 is SYDVKM.

The genes are TRBV2 and TRBJ2-3, with 13 positions matching TRBD2. Germline V lookup: CDR1 SNHLY, CDR2 FYNNEI. The length of the CDR3 is 17 residues. V dropped 3 bases and J dropped 4; count of bases not matched to a gene: 7. The CDR3 loop is CASSDRTSGSLSDTQYF. Written as DNA, the CDR3 is TGTGCCAGCAGTGACCGGACTAGCGGGAGTTTATCAGATACGCAGTATTTT.

The chain recombines TRBV9 with TRBJ1-2; D uncertain. Germline CDR1 and CDR2: SGDLS and YYNGEE. The V and J ends lost 2 bases and 2 bases respectively, with 7 bases between them. The CDR3 runs 13 residues. CDR3 bases: TGTGCCAGCAGCGTGAGGGAAAACTATGGCTACACCTTC. Amino acid sequence: CASSVRENYGYTF. Combining the CDR3 with reference TRBV9 and TRBJ1-2 gives the whole variable domain DSGVTQTPKHLITATGQRVTLRCSPRSGDLSVYWYQQSLDQGLQFLIQYYNGEERAKGNILERFSAQQFPDLHSELNLSSLELGDSALYFCASSVRENYGYTFGSGTRLTVV.

This clone was found once. The chain couples TRBV6-6 to TRBJ1-4; D unresolved. From germline, CDR1 is MNHNY and CDR2 SVGAGI (reference sequence). Trimming shortened V by 7 bases and J by 6 bases, and 18 bases separated the two germline ends. The CDR3 contains 15 residues. The CDR3 DNA reads as TGTGCCAGCATAAAATTGCTGAGGCTGGATGAAAAACTGTTTTTT. Residues: CASIKLLRLDEKLFF.

CDR3 protein: CASSFEAGGVDTQYF. CDR3 nucleotides: TGTGCCAGCAGCTTTGAGGCGGGGGGGGTAGATACGCAGTATTTT. The chain is built from TRBV11-2 and TRBJ2-3, with 9 bases aligning to TRBD2. The V gene's germline CDR1 is SGHAT and CDR2 FQNNGV. CDR3 length: 15 residues. The junction had 6 bases not matched to a gene; V was cut back by 3 bases and J by 5 bases.